The 24 T cell receptor beta chains given below trace back to one sample, sequenced in a study of blood T cells in healthy people across ages. PCR was performed a second time for about 6 to 12 cycles using a sample-barcoded 5' primer and a J-beta primer mix. MiXCR was run by TCRdb on the 5' RACE reads, yielding one entry per CDR3 protein. The sample records approximately 1.5 million distinct CDR3 sequences, about 31% being singletons. Sequencing was done on a sample of blood. The receptors come from a woman younger than 45 in good health.

This clonotype was detected ten times or more. The CDR3 here is CSASGHGGSYGYTF. The CDR3 DNA is TGCAGTGCTAGTGGCCATGGGGGAAGCTATGGCTACACCTTC. The V gene is TRBV20-1, the J gene TRBJ1-2, with a weak D call TRBD1 (5 bases). This CDR3 is 14 amino acids long. Germline values: CDR1 DFQATT, CDR2 SNEGSKA (reference sequence). V lost 3 bases to trimming and J lost 4 bases, with 15 bases between them.

This clonotype showed up just a few times. The CDR3 region is CASSYIAGRFNEQFF. In nucleotides, the CDR3 is TGTGCCAGCAGTTATATAGCGGGGCGGTTCAATGAGCAGTTCTTC. The rearrangement uses TRBV6-6 and TRBJ2-1; TRBD2 aligns across 8 bases. J gave up 6 bases and V 3 bases, and 7 bases lay outside the gene matches. The CDR3 extends over 15 amino acids. CDR1 MNHNY and CDR2 SVGAGI come from the germline V gene (reference sequence).

The CDR3 region has the DNA TGTGCCAGCGGCCGGGCGGCCGGGGAGCTGTTTTTT. It encodes CASGRAAGELFF. The rearrangement joins TRBV6-5 to TRBJ2-2; D remains unclear. Germline V gene lookup returns CDR1 MNHEY and CDR2 SVGAGI. With 8 bases removed from V and 6 bases from J, the gap between germline ends came to 10 bases. The CDR3 has 12 residues.

CDR3 sequence: CASSEGGTRAYNEQFF. The CDR3 DNA reads TGTGCCAGCAGTGAAGGGGGGACTAGGGCCTACAATGAGCAGTTCTTC. This chain connects TRBV6-1 to TRBJ2-1; 8 bases are shared with TRBD2. Trimming took 1 base from V and 2 from J; bases not matched to a gene: 4. This CDR3 spans 16 amino acids. Per germline, CDR1 MNHNS and CDR2 SASEGT.

The chain has TRBV7-9 and TRBJ2-6; no firm D call. Trimming cost V 5 bases and J 5 bases, with 7 bases left between them. The germline gives CDR1 SEHNR, CDR2 FQNEAQ (reference sequence). CDR3 length: 13 residues. The CDR3 loop is CASSPPWANVLTF. In nucleotides, the CDR3 is TGTGCCAGCAGCCCCCCCTGGGCCAACGTCCTGACTTTC.

This clonotype was seen ten or more times. The rearrangement joins TRBV29-1 to TRBJ2-1, with 8 nucleotides matching TRBD1. Germline loops: CDR1 SQVTM, CDR2 ANQGSEA. The CDR3 length is 12 residues. V lost 8 bases, J lost 8 bases, and 8 bases stayed unmatched. The CDR3 is CSSGQGLDEQFF. The CDR3 DNA reads as TGCAGCTCCGGACAGGGTCTCGATGAGCAGTTCTTC.

The chain has TRBV15 and TRBJ2-7; TRBD2 agrees at 12 bases. The CDR3 totals 15 residues. Germline V gene sequence: CDR1 LNHNV, CDR2 YYDKDF (reference sequence). Trimming cost V 1 base and J 3 bases; bases outside gene matches: 1. This chain's CDR3 is CATSRGLAGDYEQYF. The CDR3 nucleotides read TGTGCCACCAGCAGAGGACTAGCGGGGGACTACGAGCAGTACTTC.

This chain joins TRBV9 and TRBJ2-2, with TRBD2 matching 8 bases. This CDR3 is 16 amino acids long. V gave up 0 bases and J gave up 1 base; unmatched junction bases: 2. CDR1 and CDR2 from the germline V gene are SGDLS and YYNGEE. The CDR3 region is CASSVGTSGNTGELFF. The DNA of the CDR3 is TGTGCCAGCAGCGTAGGAACTAGCGGGAACACCGGGGAGCTGTTTTTT.

The chain joins TRBV6-1 to TRBJ1-1; tentative D call: TRBD1 (5 bases). The CDR3 covers 11 residues. V was cut by 6 bases and J by 6 bases, with 8 bases left in between. Germline values: CDR1 MNHNS, CDR2 SASEGT. For the CDR3, the DNA is TGTGCCAGCAGAGGGGTGTCTGAAGCTTTCTTT. Translated, it gives CASRGVSEAFF.

V is TRBV11-3 and J is TRBJ2-5, with 10 positions matching TRBD1. V gave up 5 bases and J gave up 5 bases; unmatched junction bases: 8. The CDR3 covers 15 residues. Per the germline V gene, CDR1 is SGHNT and CDR2 is YENEEA. DNA for the CDR3: TGTGCCAGCAGCACGACAGGGGGCAAGGGGGAGACCCAGTACTTC. Translation gives CASSTTGGKGETQYF.

The V gene is TRBV18, the J gene TRBJ2-7; D is uncertain. Per germline, CDR1 KGHSH and CDR2 LQKENI. V dropped 3 bases and J dropped 5 bases, with 20 bases sitting between them. This CDR3 region has 16 residues. CDR3 nucleotide sequence: TGTGCCAGCTCACCTCCCCGGCCCCGATGGTGGGACGAGCAGTACTTC. This gives the protein CASSPPRPRWWDEQYF.

This clonotype was counted between two and nine times. The chain uses TRBV14 and TRBJ2-3; 14 nucleotides align to TRBD2. CDR3 length equals 17 residues. Unmatched junction bases numbered 9, after V lost 4 bases and J lost 6 bases. Germline V lookup: CDR1 SGHDN, CDR2 FVKESK. CDR3 region: CASSRGLAGGPLDTQYF. The CDR3 nucleotides are TGTGCCAGCAGCCGCGGACTAGCGGGAGGTCCCCTGGATACGCAGTATTTT. The variable domain in full, completed from reference TRBV14 and TRBJ2-3, reads EAGVTQFPSHSVIEKGQTVTLRCDPISGHDNLYWYRRVMGKEIKFLLHFVKESKQDESGMPNNRFLAERTGGTYSTLKVQPAELEDSGVYFCASSRGLAGGPLDTQYFGPGTRLTVL.

The CDR3 protein is CATGGGYYEQYF. CDR3 coding DNA: TGTGCCACTGGCGGGGGGTATTACGAGCAGTACTTC. The chain links TRBV6-6 to TRBJ2-5; 8 bases line up with TRBD2. With the DNA end fitting TRBJ2-7 better, the J assignment may be wrong. The CDR3 consists of 12 residues. Germline assignment: CDR1 MNHNY and CDR2 SVGAGI (reference sequence).

V gene TRBV6-6 combines with J gene TRBJ1-1, with a tentative D call TRBD1 (5 bases). Trimming shortened V by 4 bases and J by 1 base, and 10 bases separated the two germline ends. CDR1 is MNHNY, CDR2 SVGAGI, per germline (reference sequence). The CDR3 totals 14 residues. The CDR3 region has the DNA TGTGCCAGCAGTTTGACAGAAGAGAACACTGAAGCTTTCTTT. Amino acid sequence: CASSLTEENTEAFF.

This clonotype has only a few counts. The chain employs TRBV7-2 and TRBJ1-5, with D tentatively TRBD1 (5 bases). CDR1 is SGHTA and CDR2 is FQGNSA in the germline V gene. This CDR3 contains 15 residues. Trimming shortened V by 1 base and J by 6 bases, and 13 bases separated the two germline ends. CDR3 nucleotide sequence: TGTGCCAGCAGCTTAGGTAGGCGGAGGGGTCAGCCCCAGCATTTT. Its translation: CASSLGRRRGQPQHF.

The V gene is TRBV3-1, the J gene TRBJ2-3, with 13 bases lining up with TRBD2. Germline CDR1 reads LGHDT; CDR2 reads YNNKEL (reference sequence). The trim removed 4 bases at V and 6 bases at J, leaving 7 bases unmatched. The CDR3 totals 16 residues. The chain's CDR3 is CASSRPGLAGWDTQYF. The DNA of the CDR3 is TGTGCCAGCAGCCGCCCGGGACTAGCGGGGTGGGATACGCAGTATTTT.

The chain links TRBV7-6 to TRBJ2-3, with D perhaps TRBD1 or TRBD2 (6 bases each). CDR1 is SGHVS and CDR2 is FNYEAQ in the germline V gene. This CDR3 contains 15 residues. V lost 7 bases to trimming and J lost 2 bases, with 16 bases between them. In DNA form, the CDR3 reads TGTGCCAGCAACTCCCCATCGGGGGCCACAGATACGCAGTATTTT. It encodes CASNSPSGATDTQYF.

Points on this clonotype: A far larger clone is off by one base, so a read error is likely. The V call is TRBV12-3 or TRBV12-4, the J call TRBJ2-7; tentatively, D is TRBD1 or TRBD2 (6 bases each). CDR3 length equals 12 residues. The germline V and J ends were trimmed by 5 bases and 10 bases, with 15 bases remaining between them. The CDR3 region has the DNA TGTGCCAGCAGTGAGGGGGGAGAGTCCCAGTACTTC. Residues: CASSEGGESQYF.

The chain links TRBV20-1 to TRBJ1-4; a possible D gene is TRBD1 (5 bases). There are 14 residues in the CDR3. The V gene's germline CDR1 is DFQATT and CDR2 SNEGSKA (reference sequence). The ends were cut back, 1 base at V and 7 bases at J, with 13 bases in the middle. CDR3 DNA: TGCAGTGCTAGAGGACGGGGGGAGGCTGAAAAACTGTTTTTT. Translated: CSARGRGEAEKLFF.

The chain couples TRBV2 to TRBJ1-1, with D possibly matching TRBD1 (5 bases). CDR3 length: 17 amino acids. Germline loops: CDR1 SNHLY, CDR2 FYNNEI. V gave up 2 bases and J gave up 4 bases, with 20 bases separating them. CDR3 amino acids: CASSEREGWIVSTEAFF. The DNA for the CDR3 is TGTGCCAGCAGTGAACGAGAGGGGTGGATTGTAAGCACTGAAGCTTTCTTT.

The rearrangement joins TRBV7-2 to TRBJ2-1; 7 bases map to TRBD1. The CDR3 has 17 residues. The V gene's germline CDR1 is SGHTA and CDR2 FQGNSA. The junction had 15 bases not matched to a gene; V was cut back by 0 bases and J by 10 bases. The CDR3 coding sequence is TGTGCCAGCAGCTTAGCCTACATGATGATGGACAGGACGGAGCAGTTCTTC. Its translation is CASSLAYMMMDRTEQFF.

This chain connects TRBV2 to TRBJ2-5, with unresolved D. The J call is in doubt because the DNA end fits TRBJ2-7 better. Germline CDR1 is SNHLY and CDR2 is FYNNEI. The CDR3 is made up of 14 amino acids. The CDR3 nucleotides read TGTGCCAGCAGTGGGGAAGGGTTTGGCGTCGAGCAGTACTTC. This sequence encodes CASSGEGFGVEQYF.

DNA for the CDR3: TGTGCCGGAACCGGGACAGCAAATTCACCCCTCCACTTT. As protein: CAGTGTANSPLHF. This chain uses TRBV6-1 with TRBJ1-6; 7 nucleotides agree with TRBD1. After removal of 11 bases from V and 7 bases from J, the junction contained 8 bases not matched to a gene. Germline loops: CDR1 MNHNS, CDR2 SASEGT. The CDR3 contains 13 residues.

There are many counts of this clonotype. J is TRBJ2-7 and V is TRBV5-5, with D uncertain. This CDR3 spans 13 amino acids. The V gene's germline CDR1 is SGHKS and CDR2 YYEKEE (reference sequence). Trimming removed 4 bases from V and 0 bases from J, with 8 bases in between. The CDR3 sequence is CASSPLDSYEQYF. For the CDR3, the DNA is TGTGCCAGCAGCCCCCTCGACTCCTACGAGCAGTACTTC.